This entry is about one TCR beta chain. Any history of autoimmune disease or systemic immunosuppression disqualified patients. The investigators sampled blood at baseline, at cycle 4 day 1, and at cycle 7 day 1. Germline V gene sequence: CDR1 SNHLY, CDR2 FYNNEI. The CDR3 is 13 residues long. V lost 7 bases and J lost 11; bases outside the gene matches: 12. This sample is drawn from a study of OX40 agonist ivuxolimab in advanced cancers. For the study at large: Patients were infused with ivuxolimab every 2 weeks at 0.01 to 10 mg/kg. Roughly two fifths of patients had received prior checkpoint inhibitor therapy.

Sequenced by immunoSEQ multiplex PCR; TCRdb stores in-frame clones only, minus some. The sample has 100,000 or so clones; around 86% are singletons. This TCR came from an adult with an advanced solid tumor such as melanoma, head and neck, liver or kidney cancer. The chain employs TRBV2 and TRBJ2-5; TRBD1 aligns across 8 bases. The sample consisted of CD4+ or CD8+ T cells sorted from blood, taken in a trial of the OX40 agonist ivuxolimab. As DNA, the CDR3 is TGTGCCAGCACAAGAGGACAGGGTAGGGAGCAGTACTTC. This sequence encodes CASTRGQGREQYF. The full variable domain, in which reference TRBV2 and TRBJ2-5 provide the parts outside the CDR3, is EPEVTQTPSHQVTQMGQEVILRCVPISNHLYFYWYRQILGQKVEFLVSFYNNEISEKSEIFDDQFSVERPDGSNFTLKIRSTKLEDSAMYFCASTRGQGREQYFGPGTRLLVL.